Reported below is one T cell receptor (beta chain). The antigen remains unidentified. This entry comes from a study of CD8+ T cells in alopecia areata. Study information: Treatment with tofacitinib (6 to 18 months) was followed by 6 months off drug. Study-level points and caveats: Compared with mice, patients displayed less clear TCR sharing, possibly for HLA-related reasons.

RNA was isolated and reverse transcribed to cDNA, the sequencing template. Here immunoSEQ multiplex PCR was the method, and the copy in TCRdb shows in-frame clones only, minus some. This repertoire shows more than 100,000 clones, approximately 58% found once; its top ten account for roughly 4.5%. CDR1 is GTSNPN, CDR2 SVGIG, per germline (reference sequence). The CDR3 length is 14 residues. The ends were cut back, 3 bases at V and 3 bases at J, with 14 bases in the middle. Obtained from alopecia areata patients were lesional scalp punch biopsies along with peripheral blood. The starting material was CD4+ T cells sorted from blood, obtained at week 0. The TCR comes from a human donor with alopecia areata. The chain links TRBV30 to TRBJ1-1; possible D gene TRBD1, 6 bases. CDR3 sequence reads: CAWSGEGVYTEAFF. The CDR3 DNA reads TGTGCCTGGAGCGGGGAGGGGGTGTACACTGAAGCTTTCTTT. The full variable domain, in which reference TRBV30 and TRBJ1-1 provide the parts outside the CDR3, is SQTIHQWPATLVQPVGSPLSLECTVEGTSNPNLYWYRQAAGRGLQLLFYSVGIGQISSEVPQNLSASRPQDRQFILSSKKLLLSDSGFYLCAWSGEGVYTEAFFGQGTRLTVV.